The 18 T cell receptor beta chains in this list originate from one sample, sequenced in a study of blood T cells in healthy people across ages. Together with a sample-barcoded 5' primer, a J-beta primer mix was included in a second PCR lasting about 7 to 11 cycles. TCRdb fed the 5' RACE reads into MiXCR, producing one record per CDR3 protein. The sample has around 1.5 million distinct CDR3 sequences; 42% are singletons. Specimen: blood. The receptors were sampled from a woman aged 18-35 years in good health.

This clonotype was seen only a few times. The CDR3 loop is CASAPPGQGEKLFF. The CDR3 nucleotides read TGTGCCAGCGCTCCACCCGGACAAGGTGAAAAACTGTTTTTT. This chain uses TRBV6-6 with TRBJ1-4; D perhaps matches TRBD1 (5 bases). In germline, CDR1 is MNHNY, CDR2 SVGAGI (reference sequence). The CDR3 extends over 14 amino acids. Deletions cut 8 bases from V and 7 bases from J, with 17 bases between.

This rearrangement joins TRBV7-6 to TRBJ1-4; no clear D. The CDR3 sequence is 14 residues long. The germline V gene has CDR1 SGHVS and CDR2 FNYEAQ. V was cut by 3 bases and J by 2 bases, with 7 bases left in between. Here the CDR3 reads CASSFSGTNEKLFF. CDR3 bases: TGTGCCAGCAGCTTTTCGGGTACTAATGAAAAACTGTTTTTT. Full variable domain (missing parts from reference TRBV7-6 and TRBJ1-4): GAGVSQSPRYKVTKRGQDVALRCDPISGHVSLYWYRQALGQGPEFLTYFNYEAQQDKSGLPNDRFSAERPEGSISTLTIQRTEQRDSAMYRCASSFSGTNEKLFFGSGTQLSVL.

The J gene is TRBJ1-3, the V gene TRBV7-9; D ambiguous. The CDR3 length is 14 residues. Germline lookup yields CDR1 SEHNR and CDR2 FQNEAQ (reference sequence). The germline V and J ends were trimmed by 5 bases and 4 bases, with 12 bases remaining between them. The CDR3 nucleotides are TGTGCCAGCAGCCCAATGGGCGCCGGAAACACCATATATTTT. Encoded protein: CASSPMGAGNTIYF.

This clonotype was observed a single time. The rearrangement links TRBV20-1 to TRBJ2-2, with a weak D call TRBD1 (5 bases). Deletions cut 7 bases from V and 4 bases from J, with 16 bases between. The CDR3 is made up of 14 amino acids. Per germline, CDR1 DFQATT and CDR2 SNEGSKA (reference sequence). CDR3 sequence: CSVSQGLGTGELFF. In nucleotides, the CDR3 is TGCAGTGTGTCGCAGGGCCTCGGCACCGGGGAGCTGTTTTTT.

The chain couples TRBV29-1 to TRBJ1-4; TRBD1 is a possible D gene (6 bases). The CDR3 length is 15 residues. V was clipped by 6 bases and J by 4 bases, with 18 bases between them. CDR1 and CDR2 from the germline V gene are SQVTM and ANQGSEA. CDR3 sequence: CSVLLYGTNNEKLFF. The CDR3 coding sequence is TGCAGCGTCCTACTCTACGGGACAAATAATGAAAAACTGTTTTTT.

This clonotype occurred a few times. J is TRBJ2-1 and V is TRBV10-3, with D possibly TRBD1 on 6 matching bases. The CDR3 has 12 residues. V was clipped by 6 bases and J by 6 bases, with 9 bases between them. Germline loops: CDR1 ENHRY, CDR2 SYGVKD. CDR3 DNA sequence: TGTGCCATCAGGGAGACAGGCAATGAGCAGTTCTTC. Translated: CAIRETGNEQFF.

This clonotype was detected only a few times. The CDR3 nucleotides read TGTGCCAGCAGTCCCCAGGGAAGTTACAATGAGCAGTACTTC. This encodes CASSPQGSYNEQYF. The chain recombines TRBV27 with TRBJ2-1, with a possible D match to TRBD1 (5 bases). The last part of the DNA fits TRBJ2-7 better; the J call may be wrong. From germline, CDR1 is MNHEY and CDR2 SMNVEV (reference sequence). This CDR3 comprises 14 residues.

V and J are TRBV10-3 and TRBJ1-4; possible D gene TRBD1, 6 bases. Germline V gene sequence: CDR1 ENHRY, CDR2 SYGVKD. Between the trimmed V and J ends, which lost 9 bases and 2 bases, there was a span of 16 bases. This CDR3 region has 15 residues. The CDR3, as DNA: TGTGCCATTGGGACATCTACGGGGACTAATGAAAAACTGTTTTTT. Protein sequence: CAIGTSTGTNEKLFF.

This clonotype was counted a few times. The genes are TRBV20-1 and TRBJ2-3, with 12 bases fitting TRBD2. Germline V CDR1 and CDR2: DFQATT, SNEGSKA (reference sequence). This CDR3 is built from 15 residues. V dropped 0 bases and J dropped 6; count of bases not matched to a gene: 4. DNA of the CDR3: TGCAGTGCTAGAGATGCTACTAGCGGGGGGGATACGCAGTATTTT. It yields the protein CSARDATSGGDTQYF.

J is TRBJ2-7 and V is TRBV24-1, with D perhaps assigned TRBD1 or TRBD2 (5 bases each). Per germline, CDR1 KGHDR and CDR2 SFDVKD. The CDR3 is 15 residues long. V was cut by 3 bases and J by 7 bases, with 18 bases left in between. DNA for the CDR3: TGTGCCACCAGTGATCCCGGGACCTCGGGGAATGAGCAGTACTTC. Its protein product is CATSDPGTSGNEQYF.

The rearrangement uses TRBV20-1 and TRBJ2-2; D perhaps matches TRBD2 (5 bases). Trimming took 0 bases from V and 4 from J, leaving 15 bases between them. Germline CDR1 and CDR2: DFQATT and SNEGSKA (reference sequence). CDR3 length: 16 amino acids. The CDR3 coding sequence is TGCAGTGCTAGAGATTTCTCGATCCGGGGCACCGGGGAGCTGTTTTTT. The encoded protein is CSARDFSIRGTGELFF.

This clonotype has a handful of counts. The rearrangement links TRBV5-1 to TRBJ2-7; 8 bases map to TRBD1. The ends lost 4 bases at V and 2 bases at J; junction bases unmatched: 5. CDR3 length: 14 amino acids. From germline, CDR1 is SGHRS and CDR2 YFSETQ. In DNA form, the CDR3 reads TGCGCCAGCAGCGGGCCGGGACAGGCCTACGAGCAGTACTTC. Translated: CASSGPGQAYEQYF.

The chain recombines TRBV6-5 with TRBJ1-2, with 8 bases lining up with TRBD1. V trimming: 4 bases; J trimming: 4 bases; junction bases outside the gene matches: 8. In germline, CDR1 is MNHEY, CDR2 SVGAGI. The CDR3 contains 15 residues. CDR3 sequence reads: CASSSYRTGIYGYTF. CDR3 DNA sequence: TGTGCCAGCAGTTCCTACCGGACAGGGATCTATGGCTACACCTTC.

The gene calls are TRBV20-1 and TRBJ2-3; the match to TRBD1 covers 7 bases. Germline lookup yields CDR1 DFQATT and CDR2 SNEGSKA (reference sequence). This CDR3 is 14 amino acids long. V dropped 6 bases and J dropped 2; count of bases not matched to a gene: 8. CDR3 amino acids: CSASEGADTDTQYF. DNA of the CDR3: TGCAGTGCGAGCGAGGGGGCAGACACAGATACGCAGTATTTT.

This chain uses TRBV3-1 with TRBJ2-3; tentatively, D is TRBD2 (7 bases). This CDR3 is built from 14 residues. Between the trimmed V and J ends, which lost 1 base and 8 bases, there was a span of 13 bases. Germline assignment: CDR1 LGHDT and CDR2 YNNKEL (reference sequence). The CDR3 loop reads CASSQGGGGATQYF. The CDR3 nucleotides are TGTGCCAGCAGCCAAGGGGGGGGCGGGGCTACGCAGTATTTT.

The V and J genes are TRBV20-1 and TRBJ1-2, with 9 nucleotides matching TRBD1. CDR3 length: 17 residues. V lost 2 bases to trimming and J lost 5 bases; unmatched junction nucleotides: 15. Looked up from germline, CDR1 is DFQATT and CDR2 is SNEGSKA (reference sequence). In DNA, the CDR3 is TGCAGTGCTAGACGCCCAGGGACAGGGCTTCTAGGGTATGGCTACACCTTC. Translating it yields CSARRPGTGLLGYGYTF.

The chain employs TRBV12-3 or TRBV12-4 and TRBJ1-6; D not certain. V lost 0 bases, J lost 9 bases, and 9 bases lay in between. The CDR3 runs to 14 residues. Here the CDR3 DNA reads TGTGCCAGCAGTTTAGCGCCCAGAGGTTCACCCCTCCACTTT. Its translation is CASSLAPRGSPLHF.

This sequence joins TRBV12-3 or TRBV12-4 and TRBJ2-4; 8 bases fit TRBD1. Judging by the DNA end, TRBJ2-5 fits better; the J call may be wrong. CDR3 length: 15 amino acids. The CDR3 nucleotides read TGTGCCAGCACCCGAGGACAGGGAGTCCAAGAGACCCAGTACTTC. Its protein product is CASTRGQGVQETQYF.